One sample yielded the 5 T cell receptor beta chains listed below, sequenced in a study of blood T cell repertoires in COVID-19. Repertoires were generated with immunoSEQ multiplex PCR, while TCRdb's copy carries only in-frame clones and drops some. The table records 35,000 to 45,000 clones, 88% of them present only once. Material for sequencing was peripheral blood. All receptors come from a human donor in a cohort sampled during active COVID-19.

CDR3 nucleotides: TGCGCCAGCAGCCAAGACGCGGGGAGGGGCTATGGCTACACCTTC. Amino acid sequence: CASSQDAGRGYGYTF. The rearrangement uses TRBV4-3 and TRBJ1-2, with D possibly matching TRBD1 (5 bases). Trimming removed 0 bases at V and 4 bases at J, with 12 bases between. Germline V lookup: CDR1 LGHNA, CDR2 YSLEER. The CDR3 is 15 amino acids.

This rearrangement joins TRBV6-2 or TRBV6-3 to TRBJ2-7, with 8 bases matching TRBD2. The J segment lost 4 bases and the V segment lost 5 bases, leaving 10 bases of the junction unmatched. Germline lookup yields CDR1 MNHEY and CDR2 SVGEGT. The CDR3 runs to 15 residues. CDR3: CASSALAGFRYEQYF. CDR3 nucleotides: TGTGCCAGCAGTGCTCTAGCGGGTTTTCGATACGAGCAGTACTTC.

The V call is TRBV28, the J call TRBJ2-2; 8 bases match TRBD1. The CDR3 runs to 17 residues. Trimming took 5 bases from V and 6 from J; bases not matched to a gene: 14. The germline CDR1 and CDR2 sequences are MDHEN and SYDVKM. The CDR3 region is CASSQFRDRLFAGELFF. The CDR3 DNA sequence: TGTGCCAGCAGTCAATTTAGGGACAGGCTTTTCGCCGGGGAGCTGTTTTTT.

The chain has TRBV7-2 and TRBJ2-3; 7 positions agree with TRBD2. This CDR3 spans 14 amino acids. Looked up from germline, CDR1 is SGHTA and CDR2 is FQGNSA. The V and J ends lost 4 bases and 6 bases, in that order; junction bases with no gene match: 7. The CDR3 bases are TGTGCCAGCAGCTACGGACTAGTCTCGGATACGCAGTATTTT. Residues: CASSYGLVSDTQYF.

This rearrangement joins TRBV6-5 to TRBJ1-4; a weak D match, TRBD1 (6 bases). The V end lost 5 bases, the J end lost 2 bases, and 12 bases lay between the germline ends. The CDR3 spans 15 residues. Germline V gives CDR1 MNHEY, CDR2 SVGAGI. CDR3 residues: CASSLMQGTNEKLFF. CDR3 in DNA: TGTGCCAGCAGTCTTATGCAGGGGACTAATGAAAAACTGTTTTTT.